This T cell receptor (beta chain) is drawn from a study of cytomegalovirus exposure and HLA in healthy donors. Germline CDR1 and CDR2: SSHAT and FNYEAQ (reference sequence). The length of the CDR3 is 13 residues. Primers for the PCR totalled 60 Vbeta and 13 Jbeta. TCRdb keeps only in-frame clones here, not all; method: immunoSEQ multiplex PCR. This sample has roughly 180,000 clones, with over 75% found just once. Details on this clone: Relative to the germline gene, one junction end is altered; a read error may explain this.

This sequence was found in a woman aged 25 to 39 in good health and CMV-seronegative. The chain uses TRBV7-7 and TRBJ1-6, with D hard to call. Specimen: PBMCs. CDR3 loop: CASSYKENSPLHF. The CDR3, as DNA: TGTGCTAGCAGCTATAAGGAGAATTCACCCCTCCACTTT.